The subject of this entry is one T cell receptor beta chain. As it was prepared, the TCRbeta library received unique molecular identifiers. TCRdb reanalysed the PCR reads using MiXCR and keeps one entry per CDR3 protein. The table has about 500,000 distinct CDR3 sequences, approximately 29% seen once. The trim removed 7 bases at V and 2 bases at J, leaving 5 bases unmatched. The CDR3 sequence is 14 residues long. This entry comes from a study of T-cell reconstitution after alpha-beta-depleted transplantation in children. Sequences were derived from PBMCs from the stem cell graft donor, sampled from the stem cell graft. The chain recombines TRBV12-3 or TRBV12-4 with TRBJ1-2; 9 bases agree with TRBD1. This TCR was sampled from a human donor who donated a stem cell graft to a child with aplastic anemia. Here the CDR3 reads CASTFTGGNYGYTF. The CDR3, as DNA: TGTGCCAGCACCTTTACAGGGGGCAACTATGGCTACACCTTC.